These 10 T cell receptor beta chains originate from one sample sequenced in a study of T cell responses to AZD1222 COVID-19 vaccine. Sequencing used immunoSEQ multiplex PCR; TCRdb keeps in-frame clones, though not all of them. The sample holds about 91,000 clones, approximately 90% seen once. The source was peripheral blood, collected on day 0 of AZD1222 vaccination. These receptors were obtained from an adult in good health.

J is TRBJ2-3 and V is TRBV29-1; unclear D gene. Germline V gives CDR1 SQVTM, CDR2 ANQGSEA. V was trimmed by 5 bases and J by 4 bases, leaving 10 bases between them. This CDR3 has 12 amino acids. This chain's CDR3 is CSVLRPPDTQYF. CDR3 sequence (DNA): TGCAGCGTTCTGCGCCCGCCAGATACGCAGTATTTT.

This chain connects TRBV18 to TRBJ1-6; the D gene is possibly TRBD1 (5 bases). Trimming shortened V by 6 bases and J by 5 bases, and 14 bases separated the two germline ends. This CDR3 spans 15 amino acids. Germline V gene lookup returns CDR1 KGHSH and CDR2 LQKENI. CDR3 region: CASSPRQTNNSPLHF. CDR3 coding DNA: TGTGCCAGCTCTCCTAGACAGACAAATAATTCACCCCTCCACTTT.

This chain joins TRBV19 and TRBJ2-2; TRBD2 agrees at 9 bases. The length of the CDR3 is 16 residues. V lost 0 bases and J lost 7; bases outside the gene matches: 6. Per germline, CDR1 LNHDA and CDR2 SQIVND (reference sequence). As DNA, the CDR3 is TGTGCCAGTAGTATAGATCCTAGCGGGATGGTCGGGGAGCTGTTTTTT. It codes for CASSIDPSGMVGELFF.

The chain carries TRBV2 and TRBJ1-6; D remains ambiguous. The germline V gene has CDR1 SNHLY and CDR2 FYNNEI. The CDR3 loop spans 16 amino acids. V was cut by 2 bases and J by 7 bases, with 15 bases left in between. The CDR3 here is CASSENGRTGNSPLHF. The CDR3 DNA is TGTGCCAGCAGTGAAAATGGCCGAACGGGCAATTCACCCCTCCACTTT.

The chain's CDR3 is CASSPPGQGTEAGELFF. CDR3 bases: TGTGCCAGCTCACCCCCGGGACAGGGGACGGAGGCCGGGGAGCTGTTTTTT. This sequence joins TRBV18 and TRBJ2-2; 10 bases are a match to TRBD1. V trimming: 3 bases; J trimming: 6 bases; junction bases outside the gene matches: 10. CDR3 length: 17 residues. CDR1 KGHSH and CDR2 LQKENI come from the germline V gene.

The chain uses TRBV5-1 and TRBJ2-3, with D uncertain. In germline, CDR1 is SGHRS, CDR2 YFSETQ. Trimming removed 0 bases from V and 2 bases from J, with 7 bases in between. This CDR3 is built from 14 residues. DNA of the CDR3: TGCGCCAGCAGCTTGGAACACGACACAGATACGCAGTATTTT. This translates into CASSLEHDTDTQYF.

This rearrangement joins TRBV6-5 to TRBJ2-7; 9 nucleotides line up with TRBD2. The germline CDR1 and CDR2 sequences are MNHEY and SVGAGI. This CDR3 spans 16 amino acids. V lost 0 bases and J lost 0; bases outside the gene matches: 3. Here the CDR3 reads CASSYSSGGSSYEQYF. The CDR3 DNA sequence: TGTGCCAGCAGTTACTCTAGCGGGGGCAGCTCCTACGAGCAGTACTTC.

The gene calls are TRBV4-2 and TRBJ1-2; D is uncertain. From germline, CDR1 is LGHNA and CDR2 YNFKEQ. V lost 6 bases and J 4 bases, leaving 15 bases between the germline ends. The CDR3 is made up of 14 amino acids. For the CDR3, the DNA is TGTGCCAGCAGATTCAGTTCGTCTATCTATGGCTACACCTTC. Residues: CASRFSSSIYGYTF.

The chain carries TRBV6-5 and TRBJ1-5; D possibly corresponds to TRBD1 (5 bases). CDR3 length: 12 amino acids. In germline, CDR1 is MNHEY, CDR2 SVGAGI. V gave up 10 bases and J gave up 1 base, with 8 bases separating them. The CDR3 spells CATGDSNQPQHF. In DNA form, the CDR3 reads TGTGCCACCGGGGACAGCAATCAGCCCCAGCATTTT.

V usage is TRBV5-5 and J usage is TRBJ1-4; D not resolved. The CDR3 has 13 amino acids. V shed 6 bases and J shed 7 bases, with 13 bases lying between them. Germline assignment: CDR1 SGHKS and CDR2 YYEKEE (reference sequence). Here the CDR3 reads CASKRGGIEKLFF. The CDR3 coding sequence is TGTGCCAGCAAGCGTGGCGGGATTGAAAAACTGTTTTTT.